This note documents a single T cell receptor beta chain sequence. This entry belongs to a study of blood T cell repertoires in COVID-19. About the study: Samples came from the United States, Italy and Spain, spanning acute and convalescent COVID-19. T cells, B-cell-depleted T cells, or PBMCs provided the cDNA or gDNA that served as material.

The CDR3 is made up of 13 amino acids. Trimming cost V 7 bases and J 1 base, with 8 bases left between them. Germline values: CDR1 KGHDR, CDR2 SFDVKD. In the study's own analysis: Reference gene primer amplification yielded estimated nucleated cell counts. TCRdb's table, derived via immunoSEQ multiplex PCR, lists solely in-frame clones and lacks some. V, J and clone size are taken as reported in that table, and D and trimming were inferred from the DNA itself. The repertoire holds around 200,000 clones, 88% seen once, with approximately 2.7% in the top ten. Ages ranged from about 18 to 89 years, with residence in around 24 US areas.

The sequence derives from a woman aged 25 to 39 who had recovered from COVID-19. The specimen sequenced was PBMCs or T cells enriched from blood (not recorded which). The chain combines TRBV24-1 with TRBJ2-3; D not certain. For the CDR3, the DNA is TGTGCCACCAGAAACAGACGCACAGATACGCAGTATTTT. It is translated as CATRNRRTDTQYF.